Below, 10 T cell receptor beta chains from the same sample are listed, as sequenced in a study of prognosis after radiotherapy for stage I lung cancer. From genomic DNA, TCR beta CDR3 was amplified by two-round multiplex PCR. The use of primers specific to each TRBV and TRBJ gene characterized first-round PCR. One entry per CDR3 protein, called by TCRdb with MiXCR from the multiplex PCR reads. The table has about 14,000 distinct CDR3 sequences, roughly 50% seen once. This specimen consisted of PBMCs, obtained before or after stereotactic body radiation therapy (not recorded which). The receptors originated from a donor aged 50 or older with non-small cell lung cancer.

This clonotype was seen a single time. A far larger clone is only one base removed, so a read error is likely. The genes are TRBV6-9 and TRBJ1-1; no clear D gene. Germline values: CDR1 MNHGY, CDR2 SVAAGI. The V end was cut by 6 bases, the J end by 4 bases, with 9 bases between. The CDR3 is 12 residues long. In nucleotides, the CDR3 is TGTGCCAGCAGGATATTATCCACTGAAGCTTTCTTT. It specifies CASRILSTEAFF.

This clonotype is a singleton in its sample. The genes are TRBV12-3 or TRBV12-4 and TRBJ2-1; D gene ambiguous. V was clipped by 1 base and J by 12 bases, with 13 bases between them. This CDR3 region has 13 residues. This CDR3 is CASSLGYGNRQFF. CDR3 nucleotide sequence: TGTGCCAGCAGTTTAGGTTATGGGAACAGGCAGTTCTTC.

The V call is TRBV7-3, the J call TRBJ1-2; possible D gene TRBD1, 6 bases. Germline V CDR1 and CDR2: SGHTA, FQGTGA. CDR3 length: 17 residues. Between the trimmed V and J ends, which lost 4 bases and 8 bases, there was a span of 26 bases. The CDR3 DNA reads as TGTGCCAGCAGCTCAACCTCCCCTTTAGGTGGGACAAGCGGCTACACCTTC. Protein sequence: CASSSTSPLGGTSGYTF.

This clonotype was counted a few times. With a much larger clone just one base away, this may be a read error. J is TRBJ2-3 and V is TRBV6-1; possible D gene TRBD1, 5 bases. Germline CDR1 reads MNHNS; CDR2 reads SASEGT. The ends were cut back, 6 bases at V and 4 bases at J, with 20 bases in the middle. CDR3 length: 16 amino acids. This CDR3 is CASRTYVSRAADTQYF. The CDR3 bases are TGTGCCAGCAGGACCTATGTTAGCAGGGCCGCAGATACGCAGTATTTT.

This clonotype is medium-sized in the sample. The chain combines TRBV12-3 or TRBV12-4 with TRBJ2-7; 7 nucleotides align to TRBD1. The junction had 6 bases not matched to a gene; V was cut back by 5 bases and J by 2 bases. This CDR3 comprises 14 residues. CDR3 sequence (DNA): TGTGCCAGCAGTGCAAGACAGGGACCCTACGAGCAGTACTTC. It is translated as CASSARQGPYEQYF.

This clonotype is a singleton in its sample. The rearrangement joins TRBV14 to TRBJ1-2; D ambiguous. Germline-derived CDR1 and CDR2 are SGHDN and FVKESK. V lost 0 bases, J lost 4 bases, and 9 bases lay in between. This CDR3 spans 14 amino acids. CDR3 sequence reads: CASSQDRFSYGYTF. In DNA form, the CDR3 reads TGTGCCAGCAGCCAAGATAGGTTCAGCTATGGCTACACCTTC.

This clonotype has a count of ten or more. This chain links TRBV28 with TRBJ1-5, with D perhaps matching TRBD1 (5 bases). Trimming removed 3 bases at V and 5 bases at J, with 8 bases between. Germline CDR1 reads MDHEN; CDR2 reads SYDVKM. CDR3 size: 13 residues. The CDR3 DNA follows: TGTGCCAGCAGTTTTCTGGGACATCAGCCCCAGCATTTT. Protein: CASSFLGHQPQHF.

The chain links TRBV24-1 to TRBJ2-3; D gene unclear. V was clipped by 10 bases and J by 9 bases, with 10 bases between them. This CDR3 has 10 amino acids. CDR1 is KGHDR, CDR2 SFDVKD, per germline. The CDR3, as DNA: TGTGCCACTGGTTTAGGAACGCAGTATTTT. Translating gives CATGLGTQYF.

The rearrangement joins TRBV3-1 to TRBJ2-1; TRBD2 aligns across 9 bases. This CDR3 has 15 residues. Germline V gives CDR1 LGHDT, CDR2 YNNKEL (reference sequence). The trim removed 4 bases at V and 2 bases at J, leaving 3 bases unmatched. The CDR3, as DNA: TGTGCCAGCAGCCTTATAGCGGGAGCCTACAATGAGCAGTTCTTC. This gives the protein CASSLIAGAYNEQFF.

This clonotype was seen ten or more times. This chain links TRBV4-1 with TRBJ1-4; 8 bases are a match to TRBD1. The CDR3 loop spans 17 amino acids. CDR1 MGHRA and CDR2 YSYEKL come from the germline V gene. With 0 bases clipped from V and 5 bases from J, the junction kept 8 bases outside the gene matches. The CDR3 nucleotides are TGCGCCAGCAGCCAAGAACGCAGACAGGGGTTGAATGAAAAACTGTTTTTT. Its translation: CASSQERRQGLNEKLFF.